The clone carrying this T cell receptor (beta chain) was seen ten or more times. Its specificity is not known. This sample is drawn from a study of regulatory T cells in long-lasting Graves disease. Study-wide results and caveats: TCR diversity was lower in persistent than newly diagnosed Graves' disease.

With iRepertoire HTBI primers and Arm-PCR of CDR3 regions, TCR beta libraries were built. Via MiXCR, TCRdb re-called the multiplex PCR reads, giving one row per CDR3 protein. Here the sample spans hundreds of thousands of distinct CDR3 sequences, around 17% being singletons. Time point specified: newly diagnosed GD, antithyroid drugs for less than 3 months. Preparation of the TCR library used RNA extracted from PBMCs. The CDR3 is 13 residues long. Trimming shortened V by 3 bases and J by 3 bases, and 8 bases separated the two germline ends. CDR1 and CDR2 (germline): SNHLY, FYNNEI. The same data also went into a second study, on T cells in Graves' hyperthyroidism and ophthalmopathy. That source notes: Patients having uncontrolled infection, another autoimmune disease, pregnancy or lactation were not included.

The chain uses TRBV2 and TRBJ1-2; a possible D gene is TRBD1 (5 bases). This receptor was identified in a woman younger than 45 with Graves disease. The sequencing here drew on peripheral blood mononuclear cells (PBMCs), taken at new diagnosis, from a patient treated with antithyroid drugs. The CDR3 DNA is TGTGCCAGCAGTGAGAGACAGCACTATGGCTACACCTTC. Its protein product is CASSERQHYGYTF.